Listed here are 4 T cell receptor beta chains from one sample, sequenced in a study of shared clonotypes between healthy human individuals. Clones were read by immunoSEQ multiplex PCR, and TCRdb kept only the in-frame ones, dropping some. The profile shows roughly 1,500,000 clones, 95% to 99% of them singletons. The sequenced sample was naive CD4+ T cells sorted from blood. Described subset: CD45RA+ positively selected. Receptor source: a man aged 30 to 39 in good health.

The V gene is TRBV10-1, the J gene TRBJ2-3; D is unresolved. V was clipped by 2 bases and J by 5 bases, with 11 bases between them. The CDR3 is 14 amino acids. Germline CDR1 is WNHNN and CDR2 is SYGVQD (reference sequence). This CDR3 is CASSETVFGDTQYF. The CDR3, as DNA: TGCGCCAGCAGTGAGACCGTGTTCGGAGATACGCAGTATTTT.

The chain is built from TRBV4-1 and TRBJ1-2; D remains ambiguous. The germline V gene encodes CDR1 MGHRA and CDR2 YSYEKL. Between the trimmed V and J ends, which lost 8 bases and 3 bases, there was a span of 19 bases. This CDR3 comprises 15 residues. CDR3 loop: CASSPAGGRHYGYTF. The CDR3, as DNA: TGCGCCAGCTCGCCTGCGGGCGGGCGGCACTATGGCTACACCTTC.

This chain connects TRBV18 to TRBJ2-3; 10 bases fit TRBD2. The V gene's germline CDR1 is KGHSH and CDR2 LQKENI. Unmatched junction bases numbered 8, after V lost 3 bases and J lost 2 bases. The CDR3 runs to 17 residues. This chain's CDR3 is CASSPTRTSGNTDTQYF. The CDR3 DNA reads TGTGCCAGCTCACCTACCAGGACTAGCGGTAACACAGATACGCAGTATTTT.

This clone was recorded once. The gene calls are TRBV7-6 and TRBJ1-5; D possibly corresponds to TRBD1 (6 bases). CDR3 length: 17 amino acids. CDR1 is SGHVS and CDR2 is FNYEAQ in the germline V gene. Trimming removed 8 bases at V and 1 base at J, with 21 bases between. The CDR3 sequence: CASPLEGGERSNQPQHF. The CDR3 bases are TGTGCCAGCCCCCTAGAAGGGGGGGAGAGAAGCAATCAGCCCCAGCATTTT.